Listed below are T cell receptor beta chains from one sample, sequenced in a study of cytomegalovirus exposure and HLA in healthy donors. The repertoire was sequenced with immunoSEQ multiplex PCR; TCRdb's copy has only in-frame clones and lacks some. This repertoire includes tens of thousands of clones. Material: PBMCs. Receptor source: a male donor in good health and CMV-seronegative. CDR3s include the opening cysteine and the closing phenylalanine or tryptophan. A D gene is named only where the DNA matches it firmly.

V gene	J gene	D gene	CDR3 DNA	CDR3 protein
TRBV27	TRBJ1-1	TRBD1	TGTGCCAGCAGTGCACAGGGGGAGGCTTTCTTT	CASSAQGEAFF
TRBV5-1	TRBJ2-5	TRBD1	TGCGCCAGCAGCTTGGGGACAGGGGTTGAGACCCAGTACTTC	CASSLGTGVETQYF
TRBV6-1	TRBJ2-1	TRBD2	TGTGCCAGCAGTGGCGGGAGTTCCTACAATGAGCAGTTCTTC	CASSGGSSYNEQFF
TRBV4-3	TRBJ2-1	TRBD2	TGCGCCAGCAGCCAAGAAGGATTAGCGGGAACGATCAATGAGCAGTTCTTC	CASSQEGLAGTINEQFF
TRBV28	TRBJ1-4	.	TGTGCCAGCAGTCCTGACACTCGGGGAAAACTGTTTTTT	CASSPDTRGKLFF
TRBV30	TRBJ1-3	.	TGTGCCTGGAGCCAGGGGCCAACTGGAAACACCATATATTTT	CAWSQGPTGNTIYF
TRBV5-6	TRBJ2-5	TRBD2	TGTGCCAGCAGGGAAGGACTAGCCGGTATTGGGGAGACCCAGTACTTC	CASREGLAGIGETQYF
TRBV7-2	TRBJ2-1	.	TGTGCCAGCAGCTTAGTCGGGGGATTCGCCTACAATGAGCAGTTCTTC	CASSLVGGFAYNEQFF
TRBV5-1	TRBJ2-1	.	TGCGCCAGCAGCTTTGGGGAGAGCTCCTACAATGAGCAGTTCTTC	CASSFGESSYNEQFF
TRBV7-9	TRBJ2-7	.	TGTGCCAGCAGCTTGGGGGACACTCCCCCCTACGAGCAGTACTTC	CASSLGDTPPYEQYF
TRBV30	TRBJ2-5	TRBD1	TGTGCCTGGAGCCCTAAAATACCGGGACAGATAAGAGAGGGCCAGTACTTC	CAWSPKIPGQIREGQYF
TRBV7-8	TRBJ2-2	.	TGTGCCAGCAGCTGGACAGCGAACACCGGGGAGCTGTTTTTT	CASSWTANTGELFF
TRBV4-2	TRBJ2-1	TRBD1	TGTGCCAGCAGGCGGGGGACAGGGGGCAAGTCGACCTACAATGAGCAGTTCTTC	CASRRGTGGKSTYNEQFF
TRBV5-1	TRBJ2-2	TRBD1	TGCGCCAGCAGCCTTATACCGGGACAGGAGGTTGCCGGGGAGCTGTTTTTT	CASSLIPGQEVAGELFF
TRBV7-2	TRBJ2-5	TRBD2	TGTGCCAGCAGCTTGGGACTAGCGGGAGAGGTGACCCAGTACTTC	CASSLGLAGEVTQYF
TRBV6-6	TRBJ2-1	TRBD2	TGTGCCAGCAGTTACTCTATCAGCGGGAGGGTCAATGAGCAGTTCTTC	CASSYSISGRVNEQFF
TRBV4-1	TRBJ1-4	.	TGCGCCAGCAGCCAAGGGTATTCAGGGGATGAAAAACTGTTTTTT	CASSQGYSGDEKLFF
TRBV19	TRBJ2-7	TRBD1	TGTGCCTGTCGACAGGGAGACTGGGGCCACTACGAGCAGTACTTC	CACRQGDWGHYEQYF
TRBV7-3	TRBJ2-2	.	TGTGCCAGCAGCCAAGGGGCGGGGCAGACCGGGGAGCTGTTTTTT	CASSQGAGQTGELFF
TRBV5-5	TRBJ1-4	.	TGTGCCAGCAGCTTGCGTAGTGGCAGGTTTAATGAAAAACTGTTTTTT	CASSLRSGRFNEKLFF
TRBV10-1	TRBJ2-7	TRBD2	TGCGCCAGCAGTGAAACTAGCGGCTACGAGCAGTACTTC	CASSETSGYEQYF
TRBV19	TRBJ1-5	TRBD1	TGTGCCAGTAGTATAAAGCCGTCAGGGGGGCAGCCCCAGCATTTT	CASSIKPSGGQPQHF
TRBV30	TRBJ1-5	.	TGTGCCTGGAGTCCCGGTTACTGGGGCGGACGGAGCAATCAGCCCCAGCATTTT	CAWSPGYWGGRSNQPQHF
TRBV19	TRBJ2-3	TRBD2	TGTGCCAGTAGTGGACTAGCGGGAGCGGAAGATACGCAGTATTTT	CASSGLAGAEDTQYF
TRBV18	TRBJ2-1	.	TGTGCCAGCTCACCATACGGGAATGAGCAGCTCTTC	CASSPYGNEQLF
TRBV7-2	TRBJ2-7	TRBD2	TGTGCCAGCAGCCCCGGGACTAGTTTTTCCAGTGAGCAGTACTTC	CASSPGTSFSSEQYF
TRBV5-1	TRBJ2-2	.	TGCGCCAGCAGCTTGTCATCGAACACCGGGGAGCTGTTTTTT	CASSLSSNTGELFF
TRBV30	TRBJ2-7	TRBD1	TGTGCCTGGAGCCACGGCCCGGGACAGGGGGCCAACGAGCAGTACTTC	CAWSHGPGQGANEQYF
TRBV11-3	TRBJ2-1	.	TGTGCCAGCAGCTTAGGGACGGCTATGGGGGCGTCCACCAACAATGAGCAGTTCTTC	CASSLGTAMGASTNNEQFF
TRBV9	TRBJ2-7	TRBD1	TGTGCCAGCAGCGTAGGGACAGGGCACAACGAGCAGTACTTC	CASSVGTGHNEQYF
TRBV9	TRBJ2-2	.	TGTGCCAGCAGCGTAGCTATCGCTTTACTCACCGGGGAGCTGTTTTTT	CASSVAIALLTGELFF
TRBV4-3	TRBJ2-2	.	TGCGCCAGCAGCCAGGGGCCGGCTAGGGTTACCGGGGAGCTGTTTTTT	CASSQGPARVTGELFF
TRBV2	TRBJ1-2	.	TGTGCCAGCAGTGAAGCGCTTTACAGGGTATCTAACTATGGCTACACCTTC	CASSEALYRVSNYGYTF
TRBV18	TRBJ1-2	.	TGTGCCAGCTCACCAGAGACAGAAGGTTCGGGCTACACCTTC	CASSPETEGSGYTF
TRBV19	TRBJ1-5	.	TGTGCCAGTACCACAGGAGCGTACAATCAGCCCCAGCATTTT	CASTTGAYNQPQHF
TRBV19	TRBJ1-1	.	TGTGCCAGTAGTATAGAATTGTCGGGGTCCGCTGAAGCTTTCTTT	CASSIELSGSAEAFF
TRBV12-5	TRBJ2-2	.	TGTGCTAGTGGTTTAGGGCTTAGGGGCACCGGGGAGCTGTTTTTT	CASGLGLRGTGELFF
TRBV30	TRBJ2-3	TRBD2	TGTGCCTGGGTTAGCGGGAGAGGTGATACGCAGTATTTT	CAWVSGRGDTQYF
TRBV29-1	TRBJ1-1	.	TGCAGCGCCATTCTGAACACTGAAGCTTTCTTT	CSAILNTEAFF
TRBV10-3	TRBJ2-7	TRBD2	TGTGCCACTTCTGGGGGAAGCGGGACCGCCTACGAGCAGTACTTC	CATSGGSGTAYEQYF
TRBV5-1	TRBJ2-5	.	TGCGCCAGCGGCGAACCCGAGGGTGTGGACCAGTACTTC	CASGEPEGVDQYF
TRBV19	TRBJ2-7	TRBD2	TGTGCCAGTAGCCCAGGAGCGGGAGTCTACGAGCAGTACTTC	CASSPGAGVYEQYF
TRBV5-5	TRBJ2-3	TRBD1	TGTGCCAGCAGCTTGGCGGGCCGGTGGACAGGGAGCACAGATACGCAGTATTTT	CASSLAGRWTGSTDTQYF
TRBV7-9	TRBJ1-2	TRBD1	TGTGCCAGCAGCTTAGATTACTCCGGGACAGAACGCTACACCTTC	CASSLDYSGTERYTF
TRBV6-5	TRBJ2-6	.	TGTGCCAGCAGTTACGACGGAGGCTCTGGGGCCAACGTCCTGACTTTC	CASSYDGGSGANVLTF
TRBV27	TRBJ1-2	.	TGTGCCAGCAGTTTATCGTTGGAAGGAGCTGGCTACACCTTC	CASSLSLEGAGYTF
TRBV7-9	TRBJ2-5	.	TGTGCCAGCAGCCTCTGGAGGGCAGGGGAGACCCAGTACTTC	CASSLWRAGETQYF
TRBV9	TRBJ2-2	.	TGTGCCAGCAGCGTGGAGACAGGGAACACCGGGGAGCTGTTTTTT	CASSVETGNTGELFF
TRBV7-2	TRBJ2-3	TRBD2	TGTGCCAGCAGCCCGACTAGCGGGAGGGCGGCAGATACGCAGTATTTT	CASSPTSGRAADTQYF
TRBV6-5	TRBJ2-1	.	TGTGCCAGCAGCCGGGGACTCCCTGGCAATGAGCAGTTCTTC	CASSRGLPGNEQFF
TRBV29-1	TRBJ2-3	.	TGCAGCGCTGTGGGGGGGCTGGCAGATACGCAGTATTTT	CSAVGGLADTQYF
TRBV19	TRBJ2-4	.	TGTGCCAGTAAGGAGGGGGCGACTGGAAACATTCAGTACTTC	CASKEGATGNIQYF
TRBV7-2	TRBJ1-5	.	TGTGCCAGCAGCCACCGCGAGGAACAGCCCCAGCATTTT	CASSHREEQPQHF